The 28 T cell receptor beta chains in this list originate from one sample, sequenced in a study of blood T cells in healthy people across ages. PCR was performed a second time for about 6 to 11 cycles using a sample-barcoded 5' primer and a J-beta primer mix. TCRdb recomputed calls from the 5' RACE reads with MiXCR, one row per CDR3 protein. The sample comprises approximately 800,000 distinct CDR3 sequences, nearly 60% of which are singletons, and 20% to 25% rests with the top ten. Material: blood. The receptors shown here come from a man aged 25 to 45 in good health.

In its sample, this clonotype was seen once. The chain uses TRBV6-2 or TRBV6-3 and TRBJ2-1; D gene unclear. V was trimmed by 5 bases and J by 0 bases, leaving 8 bases between them. Looked up from germline, CDR1 is MNHEY and CDR2 is SVGEGT. CDR3 length equals 14 residues. CDR3 DNA: TGTGCCAGCAGTGACGGCCTCTCCTACAATGAGCAGTTCTTC. Its translation: CASSDGLSYNEQFF.

The gene calls are TRBV7-2 and TRBJ2-1, with TRBD2 identical over 11 bases. Germline V gives CDR1 SGHTA, CDR2 FQGNSA. This CDR3 contains 16 residues. V lost 1 base, J lost 8 bases, and 7 bases stayed unmatched. The CDR3: CASSLVLAGGPDEQFF. Here the CDR3 DNA reads TGTGCCAGCAGCTTAGTTTTAGCGGGGGGGCCTGATGAGCAGTTCTTC.

The rearrangement uses TRBV4-3 and TRBJ1-6, with 12 bases lining up with TRBD1. CDR1 is LGHNA, CDR2 YSLEER, per germline. V was pared by 3 bases and J by 14 bases, with 8 bases of the junction left unmatched. This CDR3 comprises 15 residues. The CDR3 loop reads CASSQGQGAIRALHF. In nucleotides, the CDR3 is TGCGCCAGCAGCCAGGGACAGGGGGCGATTAGGGCCCTCCACTTT.

The chain links TRBV28 to TRBJ2-7; possibly TRBD1 or TRBD2 for D (6 bases each). Germline CDR1 and CDR2: MDHEN and SYDVKM. The CDR3 extends over 14 amino acids. Trimming took 8 bases from V and 3 from J, leaving 17 bases between them. In DNA form, the CDR3 reads TGTGCCAGCCGAACGAGGGGGGCATTCTACGAGCAGTACTTC. This codes for CASRTRGAFYEQYF.

This clonotype was seen a handful of times. The gene calls are TRBV27 and TRBJ2-2; no clear D. The germline V gene encodes CDR1 MNHEY and CDR2 SMNVEV (reference sequence). The CDR3 runs to 14 residues. Between the trimmed V and J ends, which lost 6 bases and 1 base, there was a span of 9 bases. The CDR3 protein is CASRRGENTGELFF. CDR3 nucleotide sequence: TGTGCCAGCAGACGCGGAGAGAACACCGGGGAGCTGTTTTTT.

The J gene is TRBJ2-1, the V gene TRBV20-1; 8 bases are shared with TRBD2. CDR1 DFQATT and CDR2 SNEGSKA come from the germline V gene (reference sequence). The CDR3 consists of 16 residues. J was trimmed by 6 bases and V by 0 bases; bases with no gene match: 10. CDR3 sequence reads: CSARDSGAPPLNEQFF. In DNA, the CDR3 is TGCAGTGCTAGAGATAGCGGGGCGCCTCCCCTCAATGAGCAGTTCTTC.

This sequence joins TRBV20-1 and TRBJ2-4; 7 bases are shared with TRBD2. The better agreement between TRBJ2-7 and the DNA end casts doubt on the J call. The CDR3 runs 16 residues. Germline CDR1 and CDR2: DFQATT and SNEGSKA (reference sequence). In DNA, the CDR3 is TGCAGTGCTATCGGTTCTAGCGGCAGGCTCTCCTACGAGCAGTACTTC. Translated, it gives CSAIGSSGRLSYEQYF.

The chain is built from TRBV30 and TRBJ2-7; 7 nucleotides match TRBD2. The CDR3 is 14 amino acids. The J segment lost 1 base and the V segment lost 0 bases, leaving 3 bases of the junction unmatched. Looked up from germline, CDR1 is GTSNPN and CDR2 is SVGIG (reference sequence). The CDR3 reads CAWSVPGGSYEQYF. The CDR3 region has the DNA TGTGCCTGGAGTGTACCGGGGGGATCCTACGAGCAGTACTTC.

This chain connects TRBV7-9 to TRBJ1-5; no firm D call. Deletions cut 7 bases from V and 7 bases from J, with 11 bases between. The germline CDR1 and CDR2 sequences are SEHNR and FQNEAQ (reference sequence). This CDR3 has 12 amino acids. CDR3 DNA: TGTGCCAGCAACCTAGATCGGCAGCCCCAGCATTTT. Translated, it gives CASNLDRQPQHF.

This clonotype showed up just a few times. The chain employs TRBV7-9 and TRBJ1-2, with 7 bases matching TRBD1. Trimming removed 6 bases from V and 4 bases from J; junction bases left unmatched: 8. Germline V gives CDR1 SEHNR, CDR2 FQNEAQ (reference sequence). The CDR3 runs to 14 residues. The CDR3 coding sequence is TGTGCCAGCAGTCCCGACAGGGAGACCTATGGCTACACCTTC. Translation gives CASSPDRETYGYTF.

The rearrangement links TRBV27 to TRBJ2-1; TRBD2 agrees at 9 bases. Germline V gene lookup returns CDR1 MNHEY and CDR2 SMNVEV (reference sequence). The ends lost 6 bases at V and 13 bases at J; junction bases unmatched: 22. There are 17 residues in the CDR3. DNA of the CDR3: TGTGCCAGCAGCCGCGGACTAGCGAGAGTGTCAGGAGAGACCCAGTTCTTC. Its protein product is CASSRGLARVSGETQFF.

This clonotype came up many times. This sequence joins TRBV12-3 or TRBV12-4 and TRBJ1-2; no clear D. Trimming stripped 4 bases from V and 7 bases from J, with 13 bases between. CDR3 length equals 13 residues. As DNA, the CDR3 is TGTGCCAGCAGTTCTACCGGATTGGGTGGCTACACCTTC. It encodes CASSSTGLGGYTF.

This chain links TRBV4-2 with TRBJ1-5, with TRBD1 as a possible D gene (5 bases). Trimming shortened V by 0 bases and J by 0 bases, and 12 bases separated the two germline ends. Germline assignment: CDR1 LGHNA and CDR2 YNFKEQ. This CDR3 contains 17 residues. CDR3 protein: CASSQDREPYSNQPQHF. CDR3 DNA sequence: TGTGCCAGCAGCCAAGACAGGGAACCGTATAGCAATCAGCCCCAGCATTTT.

This clonotype was seen more than once but under ten times. The V and J genes are TRBV11-2 and TRBJ2-1, with 11 bases matching TRBD2. CDR3 length: 15 residues. Germline V gene data show CDR1 as SGHAT and CDR2 as FQNNGV. Trimming at V came to 2 bases and at J to 9 bases, leaving 6 bases not matched to a gene. CDR3 residues: CASSLTLAGGIEQFF. The CDR3 DNA is TGTGCCAGCAGCTTAACCCTAGCGGGAGGAATTGAGCAGTTCTTC.

The rearrangement joins TRBV4-3 to TRBJ2-3; TRBD2 matches 9 bases. The CDR3 length is 16 residues. The ends lost 0 bases at V and 6 bases at J; junction bases unmatched: 7. Germline CDR1 reads LGHNA; CDR2 reads YSLEER. The CDR3 reads CASSQELAGAGDTQYF. CDR3 DNA sequence: TGCGCCAGCAGCCAAGAGTTAGCGGGAGCAGGGGATACGCAGTATTTT.

The chain carries TRBV10-1 and TRBJ2-7; D is perhaps TRBD1 (6 bases). V shed 6 bases and J shed 4 bases, with 16 bases lying between them. Germline assignment: CDR1 WNHNN and CDR2 SYGVQD (reference sequence). The length of the CDR3 is 14 residues. Here the CDR3 DNA reads TGCGCCAGCAGCACCCGACAGGAACTTTACGAGCAGTACTTC. It codes for CASSTRQELYEQYF.

The chain couples TRBV6-1 to TRBJ1-1; weak D call: TRBD1 (6 bases). The CDR3 has 17 residues. Deletions cut 5 bases from V and 0 bases from J, with 19 bases between. Germline V gene sequence: CDR1 MNHNS, CDR2 SASEGT. CDR3 in DNA: TGTGCCAGCAGTCCCGGGACACCTTCGAGCATGAACACTGAAGCTTTCTTT. It is translated as CASSPGTPSSMNTEAFF.

V and J are TRBV3-1 and TRBJ2-1; 7 bases agree with TRBD2. The J call is uncertain, as TRBJ2-7 better fits the DNA end. The CDR3 is made up of 15 amino acids. Germline CDR1 reads LGHDT; CDR2 reads YNNKEL (reference sequence). The CDR3 coding sequence is TGTGCCAGCAGCATCTCTAGCGGACCCTACAATGAGCAGTACTTC. Translating gives CASSISSGPYNEQYF.

The chain joins TRBV7-9 to TRBJ1-2, with D perhaps TRBD1 (5 bases). V shed 7 bases and J shed 3 bases, with 15 bases lying between them. The CDR3 is 14 amino acids. The germline gives CDR1 SEHNR, CDR2 FQNEAQ (reference sequence). The CDR3 bases are TGTGCCAGCACCCCGGGGACGGGGGACTATGGCTACACCTTC. Protein: CASTPGTGDYGYTF. Full variable domain (outside the CDR3, taken from reference TRBV7-9 and TRBJ1-2): DTGVSQNPRHKITKRGQNVTFRCDPISEHNRLYWYRQTLGQGPEFLTYFQNEAQLEKSRLLSDRFSAERPKGSFSTLEIQRTEQGDSAMYLCASTPGTGDYGYTFGSGTRLTVV.

The chain has TRBV5-1 and TRBJ2-7; D remains ambiguous. Deletions cut 0 bases from V and 2 bases from J, with 6 bases between. The CDR3 loop spans 13 amino acids. Per germline, CDR1 SGHRS and CDR2 YFSETQ. The CDR3 spells CASSLAVTYEQYF. The CDR3 bases are TGCGCCAGCAGCTTGGCGGTTACCTACGAGCAGTACTTC.

This chain connects TRBV20-1 to TRBJ1-2, with 7 bases identical to TRBD1. The CDR3 is 15 residues long. V lost 4 bases and J lost 6; bases outside the gene matches: 14. Germline V lookup: CDR1 DFQATT, CDR2 SNEGSKA (reference sequence). The CDR3 sequence: CSAKVGRGQGDGYTF. Here the CDR3 DNA reads TGCAGTGCTAAAGTGGGGAGGGGGCAGGGAGATGGCTACACCTTC.

The chain has TRBV9 and TRBJ2-3; TRBD2 might be the D (5 bases). The CDR3 consists of 14 residues. The V gene lost 0 bases and the J gene lost 3 bases, with 8 bases spanning the gap. CDR1 SGDLS and CDR2 YYNGEE come from the germline V gene. The CDR3 DNA follows: TGTGCCAGCAGCGTAGGCAGCGGAACAGATACGCAGTATTTT. This sequence encodes CASSVGSGTDTQYF.

This clonotype was seen only once. The V call is TRBV20-1, the J call TRBJ1-2; the D gene is possibly TRBD1 (6 bases). Trimming removed 3 bases from V and 4 bases from J, with 18 bases in between. The CDR3 length is 15 residues. From germline, CDR1 is DFQATT and CDR2 SNEGSKA (reference sequence). CDR3 bases: TGCAGTGCTAGGGACAGACAATTCAACTTCTATGGCTACACCTTC. It yields the protein CSARDRQFNFYGYTF.

This clonotype was seen only a few times. V and J are TRBV20-1 and TRBJ2-5; a possible D gene is TRBD1 (6 bases). The germline CDR1 and CDR2 sequences are DFQATT and SNEGSKA (reference sequence). This CDR3 is 12 amino acids long. The V gene lost 3 bases and the J gene lost 4 bases, with 9 bases spanning the gap. DNA for the CDR3: TGCAGTGCTAGTATCAGGGGAGAGACCCAGTACTTC. Translating it yields CSASIRGETQYF.

The chain is built from TRBV24-1 and TRBJ2-5, with TRBD2 identical over 12 bases. Germline loops: CDR1 KGHDR, CDR2 SFDVKD. With 3 bases clipped from V and 11 bases from J, the junction kept 9 bases outside the gene matches. The CDR3 runs to 15 residues. CDR3 bases: TGTGCCACCAGTGATGTGACTAGCGGGAGCCGTGAGCAGTACTTC. This translates into CATSDVTSGSREQYF.

The rearrangement joins TRBV9 to TRBJ1-4, with a weak D call TRBD1 (5 bases). The CDR3 totals 16 residues. The germline CDR1 and CDR2 sequences are SGDLS and YYNGEE. V was clipped by 0 bases and J by 7 bases, with 16 bases between them. The CDR3 coding sequence is TGTGCCAGCAGCGTAGAATTTGGGGACTACCCTGAAAAACTGTTTTTT. Translation: CASSVEFGDYPEKLFF.

Here the CDR3 reads CSARGWVRETQYF. The CDR3 DNA reads TGCAGTGCCCGGGGTTGGGTTCGGGAGACCCAGTACTTC. J is TRBJ2-7 and V is TRBV20-1, with TRBD2 as a possible D gene (5 bases). The J call is in doubt because the DNA end fits TRBJ2-5 better. The germline V gene has CDR1 DFQATT and CDR2 SNEGSKA (reference sequence). The CDR3 sequence is 13 residues long.

The V and J genes are TRBV7-8 and TRBJ1-2; no clear D. V gave up 8 bases and J gave up 4 bases, with 17 bases separating them. The CDR3 is made up of 14 amino acids. The germline V gene encodes CDR1 SGHVS and CDR2 FQNEAQ. The chain's CDR3 is CASVPTTRSYGYTF. The CDR3 DNA is TGTGCCAGCGTTCCGACAACGAGATCCTATGGCTACACCTTC.